Listed here are 14 T cell receptor beta chains from one sample, sequenced in a study of blood T cells in healthy people across ages. With a J-beta primer mix and a sample-barcoded 5' primer, a second PCR ran roughly 7 to 11 cycles. Using its own MiXCR run on the 5' RACE reads, TCRdb lists one record per CDR3 protein. The top ten hold around 11% of the sample, which has 1.6 million or so distinct CDR3 sequences, roughly a third seen once. The sequencing input was blood. The source is a woman in her 30s in good health.

The chain carries TRBV20-1 and TRBJ2-3, with D perhaps given as TRBD1 or TRBD2 (5 bases each). The CDR3 runs to 11 residues. Germline values: CDR1 DFQATT, CDR2 SNEGSKA (reference sequence). Trimming left V 8 bases short and J 13 bases short, with 19 bases between. The CDR3 here is CSLNRDGLKYF. CDR3 nucleotide sequence: TGCAGTCTAAATAGGGACGGACTGAAGTATTTT.

This chain links TRBV12-3 or TRBV12-4 with TRBJ2-1; the match to TRBD2 covers 10 bases. The trim removed 5 bases at V and 0 bases at J, leaving 7 bases unmatched. This CDR3 comprises 17 residues. CDR3 in amino acids: CASSPGTSVGSYNEQFF. The CDR3 DNA reads as TGTGCCAGCAGTCCCGGGACTAGCGTAGGCTCCTACAATGAGCAGTTCTTC.

The rearrangement joins TRBV5-1 to TRBJ1-2; D call uncertain. Germline V gives CDR1 SGHRS, CDR2 YFSETQ. This CDR3 region has 13 residues. Trimming stripped 4 bases from V and 4 bases from J, with 11 bases between. The chain's CDR3 is CASSVDLVYGYTF. In nucleotides, the CDR3 is TGCGCCAGCAGCGTAGATCTAGTCTATGGCTACACCTTC.

The V gene is TRBV7-2, the J gene TRBJ1-6; D perhaps matches TRBD1 (6 bases). Germline V gene sequence: CDR1 SGHTA, CDR2 FQGNSA. The length of the CDR3 is 18 residues. V was shortened by 5 bases and J by 3 bases, with 20 bases between the two germline ends. The chain's CDR3 is CASSLIHLQGFYNSPLHF. The CDR3 region has the DNA TGTGCCAGCAGCCTCATACACCTGCAGGGGTTCTATAATTCACCCCTCCACTTT.

The rearrangement uses TRBV28 and TRBJ2-1, with 7 bases that match TRBD2. J gave up 3 bases and V 8 bases, and 13 bases lay outside the gene matches. Germline V gene data show CDR1 as MDHEN and CDR2 as SYDVKM. The CDR3 has 16 amino acids. This CDR3 is CASGEGPETNYNEQFF. The CDR3 bases are TGTGCCAGCGGGGAGGGACCCGAGACGAACTACAATGAGCAGTTCTTC.

The chain links TRBV10-1 to TRBJ2-7; D gene ambiguous. The J call is in doubt because the DNA end fits TRBJ2-5 better. The CDR3 contains 13 residues. From germline, CDR1 is WNHNN and CDR2 SYGVQD (reference sequence). This CDR3 is CASSRRKEETQYF. The CDR3 nucleotides are TGCGCCAGCAGTCGTAGGAAGGAAGAGACCCAGTACTTC.

This clonotype was picked up a small number of times. The CDR3 coding sequence is TGCGCCAGCAGCGCACCGACAGGGCTCTCTGGGGCCAACGTCCTGACTTTC. It translates to CASSAPTGLSGANVLTF. This sequence joins TRBV5-1 and TRBJ2-6, with 7 bases lining up with TRBD1. The V segment lost 4 bases and the J segment 0 bases; nucleotides outside the gene matches: 7. This CDR3 is built from 17 residues. Germline lookup yields CDR1 SGHRS and CDR2 YFSETQ. Full variable domain (rest looked up from reference TRBV5-1 and TRBJ2-6): KAGVTQTPRYLIKTRGQQVTLSCSPISGHRSVSWYQQTPGQGLQFLFEYFSETQRNKGNFPGRFSGRQFSNSRSEMNVSTLELGDSALYLCASSAPTGLSGANVLTFGAGSRLTVL.

The rearrangement uses TRBV30 and TRBJ2-1; D unresolved. Germline assignment: CDR1 GTSNPN and CDR2 SVGIG (reference sequence). The CDR3 runs to 12 residues. Trimming removed 3 bases from V and 10 bases from J, with 13 bases in between. The CDR3 nucleotides are TGTGCCTGGAGCCGCCAAGTCGGCGAGCAGTTCTTC. Its protein product is CAWSRQVGEQFF.

CDR3 loop: CSARVASGRSDTQYF. The CDR3, as DNA: TGCAGTGCTAGAGTGGCTAGCGGGAGGTCAGATACGCAGTATTTT. V and J are TRBV20-1 and TRBJ2-3, with 11 bases fitting TRBD2. The CDR3 loop spans 15 amino acids. V shed 1 base, J shed 4 bases, and the junction held 4 bases outside the gene matches. Germline lookup yields CDR1 DFQATT and CDR2 SNEGSKA (reference sequence).

This chain joins TRBV7-9 and TRBJ1-1; D ambiguous. Germline CDR1 and CDR2: SEHNR and FQNEAQ (reference sequence). V was shortened by 6 bases and J by 4 bases, with 9 bases between the two germline ends. The CDR3 runs to 12 residues. CDR3 region: CASRPAGTEAFF. CDR3 coding DNA: TGTGCCAGCAGGCCCGCCGGCACTGAAGCTTTCTTT.

This sequence joins TRBV27 and TRBJ2-4; possible D gene TRBD2, 5 bases. Germline V gene lookup returns CDR1 MNHEY and CDR2 SMNVEV (reference sequence). This CDR3 has 15 amino acids. V lost 5 bases and J 0 bases, leaving 11 bases between the germline ends. CDR3 sequence: CASSRGLGAKNIQYF. DNA of the CDR3: TGTGCCAGCAGTCGCGGACTGGGAGCCAAAAACATTCAGTACTTC.

This clonotype was counted only a few times. This chain connects TRBV20-1 to TRBJ2-3, with 10 bases lining up with TRBD1. With 1 base clipped from V and 13 bases from J, the junction kept 8 bases outside the gene matches. Per germline, CDR1 DFQATT and CDR2 SNEGSKA (reference sequence). The CDR3 loop spans 13 amino acids. This chain's CDR3 is CSARGQGAHVEYF. CDR3 coding DNA: TGCAGTGCTAGAGGACAGGGGGCTCACGTCGAGTATTTT.

The chain uses TRBV10-2 and TRBJ2-4, with TRBD2 identical over 9 bases. The germline V gene has CDR1 WSHSY and CDR2 SAAADI. The V segment lost 6 bases and the J segment 13 bases; nucleotides outside the gene matches: 16. This CDR3 has 15 residues. DNA of the CDR3: TGCGCCAGCAGCCCCGTGGTAGCGGGAGTAGGGGAGCAGTACTTC. As protein: CASSPVVAGVGEQYF.

This clonotype was recorded a few times. The V call is TRBV7-3, the J call TRBJ2-3, with 8 bases matching TRBD1. The CDR3 is 15 residues long. The germline V gene encodes CDR1 SGHTA and CDR2 FQGTGA. The junction had 3 bases not matched to a gene; V was cut back by 4 bases and J by 0 bases. CDR3 sequence: CASSYTGGSTDTQYF. The CDR3, as DNA: TGTGCCAGCAGCTATACAGGGGGTAGCACAGATACGCAGTATTTT.